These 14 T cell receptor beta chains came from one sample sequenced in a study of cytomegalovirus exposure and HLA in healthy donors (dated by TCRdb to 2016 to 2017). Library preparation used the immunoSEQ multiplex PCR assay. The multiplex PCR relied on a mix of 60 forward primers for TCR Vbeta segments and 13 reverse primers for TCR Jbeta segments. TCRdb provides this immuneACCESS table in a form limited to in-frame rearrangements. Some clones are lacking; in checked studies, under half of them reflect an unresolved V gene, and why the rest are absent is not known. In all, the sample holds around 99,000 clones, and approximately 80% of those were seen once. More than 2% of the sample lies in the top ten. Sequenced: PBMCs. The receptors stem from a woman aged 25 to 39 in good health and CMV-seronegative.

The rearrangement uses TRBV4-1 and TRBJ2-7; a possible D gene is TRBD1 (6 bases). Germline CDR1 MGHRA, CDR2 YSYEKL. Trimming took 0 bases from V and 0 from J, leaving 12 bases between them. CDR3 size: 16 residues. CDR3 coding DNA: TGCGCCAGCAGCCAAGACTCGGGACACCTCTCCTACGAGCAGTACTTC. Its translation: CASSQDSGHLSYEQYF.

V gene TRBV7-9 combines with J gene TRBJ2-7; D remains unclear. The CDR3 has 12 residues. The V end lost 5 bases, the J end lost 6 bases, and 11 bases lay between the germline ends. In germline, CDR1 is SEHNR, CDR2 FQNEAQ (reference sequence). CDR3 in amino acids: CASSPVVSEQYF. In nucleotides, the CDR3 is TGTGCCAGCAGCCCCGTTGTGAGCGAGCAGTACTTC.

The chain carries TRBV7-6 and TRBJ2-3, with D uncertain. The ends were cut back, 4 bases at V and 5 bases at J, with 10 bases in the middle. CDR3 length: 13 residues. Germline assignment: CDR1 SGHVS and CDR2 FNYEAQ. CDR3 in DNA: TGTGCCAGCAGCTCCTATGGCGGAGATACGCAGTATTTT. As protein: CASSSYGGDTQYF.

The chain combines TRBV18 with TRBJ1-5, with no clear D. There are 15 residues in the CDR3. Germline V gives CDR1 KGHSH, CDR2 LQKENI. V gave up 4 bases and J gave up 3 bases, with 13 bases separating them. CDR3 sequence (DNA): TGTGCCAGCTCACTTTTTTCAGGCCTCAATCAGCCCCAGCATTTT. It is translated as CASSLFSGLNQPQHF.

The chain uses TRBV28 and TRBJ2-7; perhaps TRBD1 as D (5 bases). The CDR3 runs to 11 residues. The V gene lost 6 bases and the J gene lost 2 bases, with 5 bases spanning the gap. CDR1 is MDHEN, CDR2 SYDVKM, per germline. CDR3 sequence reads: CASRGPYEQYF. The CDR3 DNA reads TGTGCCAGCAGGGGGCCCTACGAGCAGTACTTC.

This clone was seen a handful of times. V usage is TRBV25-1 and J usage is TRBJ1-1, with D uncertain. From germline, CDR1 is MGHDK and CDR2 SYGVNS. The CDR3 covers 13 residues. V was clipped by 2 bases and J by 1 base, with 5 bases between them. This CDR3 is CASSEMRNTEAFF. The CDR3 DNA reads TGTGCCAGCAGTGAAATGAGGAACACTGAAGCTTTCTTT.

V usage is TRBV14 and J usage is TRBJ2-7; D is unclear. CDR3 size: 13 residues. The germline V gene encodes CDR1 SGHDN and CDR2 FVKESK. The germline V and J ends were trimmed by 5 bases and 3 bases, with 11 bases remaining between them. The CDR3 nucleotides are TGTGCCAGCAGCGTCCGTACAATCTACGAGCAGTACTTC. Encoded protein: CASSVRTIYEQYF.

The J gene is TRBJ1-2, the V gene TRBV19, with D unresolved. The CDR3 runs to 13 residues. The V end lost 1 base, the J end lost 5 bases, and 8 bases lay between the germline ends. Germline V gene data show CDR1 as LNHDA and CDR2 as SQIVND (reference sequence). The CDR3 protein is CASSIAPLYGYTF. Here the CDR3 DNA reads TGTGCCAGTAGTATAGCCCCTCTATATGGCTACACCTTC.

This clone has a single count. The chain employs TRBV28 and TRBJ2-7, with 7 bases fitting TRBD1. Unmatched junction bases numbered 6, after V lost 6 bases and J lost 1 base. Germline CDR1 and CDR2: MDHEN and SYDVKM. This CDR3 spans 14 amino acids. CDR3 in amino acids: CASRSTGLSYEQYF. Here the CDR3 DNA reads TGTGCCAGCAGATCGACAGGGCTTTCCTACGAGCAGTACTTC.

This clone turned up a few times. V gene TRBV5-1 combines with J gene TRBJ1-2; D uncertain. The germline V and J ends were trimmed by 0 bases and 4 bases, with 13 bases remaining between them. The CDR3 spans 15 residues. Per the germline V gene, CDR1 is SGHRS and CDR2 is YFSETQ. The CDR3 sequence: CASSLGFGDLYGYTF. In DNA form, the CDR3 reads TGCGCCAGCAGCTTGGGATTCGGGGATCTCTATGGCTACACCTTC.

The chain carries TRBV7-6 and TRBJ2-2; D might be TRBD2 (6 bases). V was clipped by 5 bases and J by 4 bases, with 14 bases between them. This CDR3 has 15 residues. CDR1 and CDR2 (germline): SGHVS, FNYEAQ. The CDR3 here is CASSPLRDGTGELFF. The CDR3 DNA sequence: TGTGCCAGCAGCCCGTTGCGGGACGGCACCGGGGAGCTGTTTTTT.

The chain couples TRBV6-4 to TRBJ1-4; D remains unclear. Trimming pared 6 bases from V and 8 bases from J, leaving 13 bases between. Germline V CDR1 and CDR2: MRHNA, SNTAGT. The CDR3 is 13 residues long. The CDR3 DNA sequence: TGTGCCAGCAGCCGTGAGGTAGAAGAAAAACTGTTTTTT. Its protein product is CASSREVEEKLFF.

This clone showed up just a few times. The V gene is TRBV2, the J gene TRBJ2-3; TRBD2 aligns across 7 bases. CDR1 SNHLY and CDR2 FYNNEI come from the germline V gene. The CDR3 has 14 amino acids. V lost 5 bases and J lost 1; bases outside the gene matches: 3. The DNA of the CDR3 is TGTGCCAGCAGTCAAACTAGCGGCACAGATACGCAGTATTTT. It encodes CASSQTSGTDTQYF.

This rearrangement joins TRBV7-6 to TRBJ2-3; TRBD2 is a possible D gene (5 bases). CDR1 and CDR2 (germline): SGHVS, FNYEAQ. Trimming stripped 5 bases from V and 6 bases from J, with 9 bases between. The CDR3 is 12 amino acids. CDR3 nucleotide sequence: TGTGCCAGCAGCCCAGTAGCGGATACGCAGTATTTT. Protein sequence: CASSPVADTQYF.